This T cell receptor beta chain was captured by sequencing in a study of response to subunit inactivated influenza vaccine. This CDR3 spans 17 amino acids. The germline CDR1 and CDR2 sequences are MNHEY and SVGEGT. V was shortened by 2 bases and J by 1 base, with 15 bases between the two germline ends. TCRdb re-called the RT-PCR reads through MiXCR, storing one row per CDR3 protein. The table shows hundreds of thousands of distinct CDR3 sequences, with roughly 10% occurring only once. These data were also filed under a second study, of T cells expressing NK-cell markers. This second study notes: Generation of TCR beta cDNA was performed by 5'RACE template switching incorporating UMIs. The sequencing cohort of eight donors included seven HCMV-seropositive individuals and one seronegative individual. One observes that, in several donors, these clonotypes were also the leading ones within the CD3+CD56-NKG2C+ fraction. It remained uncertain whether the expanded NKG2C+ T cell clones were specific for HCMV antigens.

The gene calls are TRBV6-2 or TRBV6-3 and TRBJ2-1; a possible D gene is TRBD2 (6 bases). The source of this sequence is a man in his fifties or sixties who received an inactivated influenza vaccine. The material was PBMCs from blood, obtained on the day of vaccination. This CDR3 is CASSYPHMAGSYNEQFF. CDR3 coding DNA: TGTGCCAGCAGTTACCCCCATATGGCGGGGTCCTACAATGAGCAGTTCTTC.